The 18 T cell receptor beta chains in this list originate from one sample, sequenced in a study of T-cell reconstitution after alpha-beta-depleted transplantation in children. Unique molecular identifiers were used in preparing the TCRbeta library. TCRdb passed the PCR reads through MiXCR, listing each CDR3 protein once. The table includes 200,000 to 250,000 distinct CDR3 sequences, more than 10% detected once. Source: PBMCs from the stem cell graft donor, taken from the stem cell graft. Receptors originate from a human donor who donated a stem cell graft to a child with acute lymphoblastic leukemia.

This clonotype was counted many times. V gene TRBV27 combines with J gene TRBJ2-1, with 12 bases identical to TRBD2. The length of the CDR3 is 15 residues. J lost 7 bases, V lost 7 bases, and 8 bases had no gene match. The germline V gene has CDR1 MNHEY and CDR2 SMNVEV (reference sequence). The CDR3 spells CASNPGTSGFNEQFF. In DNA form, the CDR3 reads TGTGCCAGCAACCCCGGGACTAGCGGGTTTAATGAGCAGTTCTTC.

This clonotype was seen ten or more times. This chain uses TRBV3-1 with TRBJ2-4; D uncertain. This CDR3 has 12 amino acids. V dropped 7 bases and J dropped 7 bases, with 11 bases sitting between them. The germline V gene encodes CDR1 LGHDT and CDR2 YNNKEL (reference sequence). The CDR3: CASNSLANIQYF. CDR3 nucleotides: TGTGCCAGCAACTCCCTTGCGAACATTCAGTACTTC.

The chain employs TRBV7-2 and TRBJ2-3; 7 positions agree with TRBD2. Germline V gene sequence: CDR1 SGHTA, CDR2 FQGNSA. The CDR3 length is 17 residues. J was trimmed by 1 base and V by 0 bases; bases with no gene match: 7. Written as DNA, the CDR3 is TGTGCCAGCAGCTTAGCGGCGGCGGGGGTGGGCACAGATACGCAGTATTTT. Translating gives CASSLAAAGVGTDTQYF.

V and J are TRBV4-2 and TRBJ1-1; D is unclear. Per germline, CDR1 LGHNA and CDR2 YNFKEQ. The CDR3 consists of 16 residues. Trimming took 0 bases from V and 4 from J, leaving 15 bases between them. The CDR3 region has the DNA TGTGCCAGCAGCCAAGATAACTCAGGAGGCGGCACTGAAGCTTTCTTT. Translating it yields CASSQDNSGGGTEAFF.

The chain recombines TRBV6-1 with TRBJ2-3; the D gene is possibly TRBD2 (5 bases). Germline lookup yields CDR1 MNHNS and CDR2 SASEGT. Trimming took off 7 bases at V and 5 bases at J, with 16 bases between the two ends. The length of the CDR3 is 14 residues. The CDR3 protein is CASTRDPHGDTQYF. The CDR3 nucleotides read TGTGCCAGCACTCGGGATCCGCACGGAGATACGCAGTATTTT.

To note about this clonotype: A single base separates this from a much larger clone, so it may be a read error. V is TRBV5-1 and J is TRBJ2-4, with D possibly matching TRBD1 (6 bases). Germline V gives CDR1 SGHRS, CDR2 YFSETQ. The CDR3 loop spans 15 amino acids. The CDR3 coding sequence is TGCGCCAGCAGTTACAGGGAAGGGGCCAAAAACAGTCAGTACTTC. Protein: CASSYREGAKNSQYF.

The sample holds many counts of this clonotype. The chain has TRBV7-9 and TRBJ2-3; possibly TRBD2 for D (5 bases). The CDR3 is made up of 15 amino acids. CDR1 is SEHNR, CDR2 FQNEAQ, per germline (reference sequence). The germline V and J ends were trimmed by 1 base and 7 bases, with 15 bases remaining between them. Here the CDR3 reads CASSLGSADKYTQYF. CDR3 nucleotide sequence: TGTGCCAGCAGCTTAGGTTCAGCGGATAAGTATACGCAGTATTTT.

Note on this clonotype: This may be a read error, as it is one base from a much larger clone. The chain joins TRBV5-1 to TRBJ2-1; D is possibly TRBD2 (5 bases). This CDR3 is built from 13 residues. Germline CDR1 and CDR2: SGHRS and YFSETQ. CDR3 DNA: TGCGCCAGCAGCTTGGCGACTACCAATGACCAGTTCTTC. As protein: CASSLATTNDQFF.

This clonotype was counted ten times or more. V gene TRBV5-1 combines with J gene TRBJ2-5, with TRBD1 matching 12 bases. The CDR3 contains 19 residues. CDR1 and CDR2 from the germline V gene are SGHRS and YFSETQ. V was clipped by 3 bases and J by 4 bases; unmatched bases: 16. The chain's CDR3 is CASSSRNRDRGQFPETQYF. In nucleotides, the CDR3 is TGCGCCAGCAGCTCACGAAACCGGGACAGGGGGCAATTCCCAGAGACCCAGTACTTC.

This clonotype was recorded at least ten times. The genes are TRBV14 and TRBJ2-1, with 10 nucleotides matching TRBD2. Germline loops: CDR1 SGHDN, CDR2 FVKESK. The CDR3 is 15 amino acids. The junction had 0 bases not matched to a gene; V was cut back by 1 base and J by 3 bases. CDR3 residues: CASSQVAGGYNEQFF. CDR3 nucleotide sequence: TGTGCCAGCAGCCAAGTAGCGGGGGGCTACAATGAGCAGTTCTTC.

V is TRBV4-2 and J is TRBJ2-1; D is unresolved. Trimming shortened V by 0 bases and J by 2 bases, and 8 bases separated the two germline ends. CDR1 and CDR2 (germline): LGHNA, YNFKEQ. This CDR3 has 15 amino acids. This CDR3 reads CASSQEGVTYNEQFF. DNA for the CDR3: TGTGCCAGCAGCCAAGAAGGAGTAACCTACAATGAGCAGTTCTTC.

This clonotype was seen ten or more times. This chain uses TRBV28 with TRBJ2-3; the D gene is possibly TRBD2 (6 bases). V lost 2 bases and J lost 2, with 11 bases in between. Germline lookup yields CDR1 MDHEN and CDR2 SYDVKM. This CDR3 is built from 15 residues. CDR3 in amino acids: CASSLGGVYTDTQYF. CDR3 sequence (DNA): TGTGCCAGCAGTTTAGGAGGGGTTTACACAGATACGCAGTATTTT.

A note on this clonotype: A much larger clonotype is one base distant, so this may be a read error. The V call is TRBV20-1, the J call TRBJ2-7; a possible D gene is TRBD1 (6 bases). From germline, CDR1 is DFQATT and CDR2 SNEGSKA (reference sequence). CDR3 length equals 11 residues. The ends were cut back, 2 bases at V and 6 bases at J, with 8 bases in the middle. The chain's CDR3 is CSARTGSEQYF. DNA of the CDR3: TGCAGTGCTAGAACAGGGAGCGAGCAGTACTTC.

The chain links TRBV6-1 to TRBJ2-7, with 7 positions matching TRBD1. The CDR3 loop spans 14 amino acids. V gave up 4 bases and J gave up 2 bases; unmatched junction bases: 5. Germline lookup yields CDR1 MNHNS and CDR2 SASEGT. This chain's CDR3 is CASSGWTGAYEQYF. In nucleotides, the CDR3 is TGTGCCAGCAGTGGCTGGACAGGAGCCTACGAGCAGTACTTC.

This clonotype was counted between two and nine times. With a much larger clone just one base away, this may be a read error. The chain combines TRBV20-1 with TRBJ2-7; TRBD1 might be the D (6 bases). This CDR3 contains 17 residues. Germline V gene sequence: CDR1 DFQATT, CDR2 SNEGSKA (reference sequence). As DNA, the CDR3 is TGCTGTGCTCCTTTCCGGGACACCCGATCGAGCTCCTACGAGCAGTACTTC. As protein: CCAPFRDTRSSSYEQYF.

This clonotype was detected many times. The genes are TRBV2 and TRBJ2-7; a weak D match, TRBD1 (6 bases). Germline loops: CDR1 SNHLY, CDR2 FYNNEI. Between the trimmed V and J ends, which lost 7 bases and 0 bases, there was a span of 7 bases. The CDR3 contains 12 residues. The CDR3 reads CASTDSSYEQYF. The CDR3 bases are TGTGCCAGCACGGACAGCTCCTACGAGCAGTACTTC.

This clonotype was found many times. The V and J genes are TRBV12-3 or TRBV12-4 and TRBJ1-5; 8 bases are shared with TRBD1. The CDR3 runs to 12 residues. The trim removed 8 bases at V and 4 bases at J, leaving 1 base unmatched. In nucleotides, the CDR3 is TGTGCCAGCGGACAGGGTAATCAGCCCCAGCATTTT. This gives the protein CASGQGNQPQHF.

This clonotype came up many times. The chain recombines TRBV6-6 with TRBJ1-4; TRBD1 aligns across 8 bases. The length of the CDR3 is 13 residues. Germline V CDR1 and CDR2: MNHNY, SVGAGI (reference sequence). The V segment lost 7 bases and the J segment 13 bases; nucleotides outside the gene matches: 11. CDR3 in DNA: TGTGCCAGCAAGTCGGCAGGGGGCCATAGACTGTTTTTT. This translates into CASKSAGGHRLFF.